These 28 T cell receptor beta chains share one sample of origin, sequenced in a study of cytomegalovirus exposure and HLA in healthy donors. Vbeta (60) and Jbeta (13) primers were used in the PCR. Assay used: immunoSEQ multiplex PCR; TCRdb lists only in-frame clones, some missing. This table has about 220,000 clones, 75% to 80% appearing once. The sample taken for sequencing was PBMCs. The receptors were sampled from a male donor in good health and CMV-seronegative.

The gene calls are TRBV4-2 and TRBJ2-2, with 7 bases lining up with TRBD2. Trimming at V came to 1 base and at J to 0 bases, leaving 11 bases not matched to a gene. This CDR3 is 19 amino acids long. CDR1 and CDR2 from the germline V gene are LGHNA and YNFKEQ. The CDR3 reads CASSQATSSGEANTGELFF. CDR3 nucleotide sequence: TGTGCCAGCAGCCAAGCTACTTCCAGCGGGGAAGCGAACACCGGGGAGCTGTTTTTT.

The gene calls are TRBV6-5 and TRBJ1-5; TRBD1 might be the D (5 bases). CDR3 length: 14 residues. Germline CDR1 MNHEY, CDR2 SVGAGI. V was shortened by 0 bases and J by 6 bases, with 9 bases between the two germline ends. The CDR3 here is CASSYSGGTQPQHF. The CDR3 DNA is TGTGCCAGCAGTTACTCGGGGGGGACTCAGCCCCAGCATTTT.

The chain carries TRBV9 and TRBJ2-2; 7 bases agree with TRBD1. Germline trimming cut 2 bases from V and 5 bases from J; bases unmatched to any gene: 6. The CDR3 runs 15 residues. Germline V gene data show CDR1 as SGDLS and CDR2 as YYNGEE. In DNA, the CDR3 is TGTGCCAGCAGCGTCCTCGGGACAGCTACCGGGGAGCTGTTTTTT. Its protein product is CASSVLGTATGELFF.

This clone came up many times. The chain joins TRBV11-2 to TRBJ2-3; 10 bases align to TRBD2. The CDR3 is 15 amino acids. CDR1 and CDR2 (germline): SGHAT, FQNNGV. Trimming cost V 5 bases and J 1 base; bases outside gene matches: 3. The CDR3 is CASSRLAGGTDTQYF. The CDR3 nucleotides are TGTGCCAGCAGCCGGCTAGCGGGGGGCACAGATACGCAGTATTTT.

The chain employs TRBV7-2 and TRBJ1-6; 8 positions agree with TRBD1. CDR3 length equals 16 residues. Germline loops: CDR1 SGHTA, CDR2 FQGNSA. Trimming removed 1 base from V and 7 bases from J; junction bases left unmatched: 6. CDR3 DNA: TGTGCCAGCAGCTTAGTACCAGGGGGCGAGAATTCACCCCTCCACTTT. It translates to CASSLVPGGENSPLHF.

This chain connects TRBV27 to TRBJ2-7, with a weak D call TRBD1 (6 bases). Per the germline V gene, CDR1 is MNHEY and CDR2 is SMNVEV (reference sequence). The CDR3 extends over 15 amino acids. V lost 3 bases and J 4 bases, leaving 16 bases between the germline ends. CDR3 sequence (DNA): TGTGCCAGCAGTTTTGGTCTGCCGAGGGGGTACGAGCAGTACTTC. Translated, it gives CASSFGLPRGYEQYF.

This clone was recorded a few times. The V call is TRBV18, the J call TRBJ1-2; D remains ambiguous. Germline values: CDR1 KGHSH, CDR2 LQKENI. V lost 6 bases, J lost 4 bases, and 24 bases lay in between. The CDR3 is made up of 17 amino acids. The CDR3 spells CASSPTPLPGQSYGYTF. CDR3 nucleotides: TGTGCCAGCTCCCCCACCCCCCTACCTGGGCAGAGCTATGGCTACACCTTC.

The chain combines TRBV5-1 with TRBJ1-6; 7 positions match TRBD1. This CDR3 has 19 residues. Trimming at V came to 4 bases and at J to 5 bases, leaving 18 bases not matched to a gene. The germline V gene encodes CDR1 SGHRS and CDR2 YFSETQ. The CDR3 DNA is TGCGCCAGCAGCACCCGACAGGGAACAGAGTGGGGTCATAATTCACCCCTCCACTTT. Protein: CASSTRQGTEWGHNSPLHF.

The gene calls are TRBV6-5 and TRBJ2-7, with D maybe TRBD1 (5 bases). The CDR3 sequence is 14 residues long. Trimming stripped 6 bases from V and 1 base from J, with 13 bases between. From germline, CDR1 is MNHEY and CDR2 SVGAGI. Written as DNA, the CDR3 is TGTGCCAGCAGGGCACAGGCCACATCCTACGAGCAGTACTTC. It encodes CASRAQATSYEQYF.

The DNA for the CDR3 is TGTGCCAGCAGCTCCCGGACTAGCGGGGTCACCGGGGAGCTGTTTTTT. Translation: CASSSRTSGVTGELFF. The chain is built from TRBV7-3 and TRBJ2-2; 12 bases are shared with TRBD2. J lost 4 bases, V lost 4 bases, and 4 bases had no gene match. The CDR3 length is 16 residues. CDR1 is SGHTA and CDR2 is FQGTGA in the germline V gene.

The chain employs TRBV6-4 and TRBJ1-2, with D maybe TRBD1 (6 bases). The V end lost 5 bases, the J end lost 7 bases, and 17 bases lay between the germline ends. The V gene's germline CDR1 is MRHNA and CDR2 SNTAGT. This CDR3 spans 14 amino acids. Here the CDR3 reads CASSPGHRVGGYTF. CDR3 bases: TGTGCCAGCAGTCCGGGACACAGGGTTGGTGGCTACACCTTC.

The chain uses TRBV6-6 and TRBJ2-7; TRBD2 matches at 9 bases. In germline, CDR1 is MNHNY, CDR2 SVGAGI (reference sequence). The CDR3 has 16 residues. Trimming took 4 bases from V and 2 from J; bases not matched to a gene: 9. The CDR3 loop reads CASSFPTSGLTYEQYF. The DNA of the CDR3 is TGTGCCAGCAGTTTCCCGACTAGCGGACTTACCTACGAGCAGTACTTC.

The chain uses TRBV4-3 and TRBJ2-6, with D perhaps matching TRBD2 (5 bases). CDR3 size: 16 residues. V lost 3 bases to trimming and J lost 3 bases, with 12 bases between them. Looked up from germline, CDR1 is LGHNA and CDR2 is YSLEER. DNA of the CDR3: TGCGCCAGCAGCCAGCGCGTCGGGGATGGGGCCAACGTCCTGACTTTC. Its translation: CASSQRVGDGANVLTF.

The chain employs TRBV11-2 and TRBJ2-7, with a possible D match to TRBD2 (5 bases). Germline V gene lookup returns CDR1 SGHAT and CDR2 FQNNGV. V gave up 3 bases and J gave up 0 bases, with 6 bases separating them. This CDR3 region has 13 residues. Here the CDR3 reads CASSFGSSYEQYF. CDR3 DNA: TGTGCCAGCAGCTTTGGGAGCTCCTACGAGCAGTACTTC.

This clone was observed a few times. The chain couples TRBV9 to TRBJ2-7; D is unresolved. CDR3 length: 13 residues. V dropped 4 bases and J dropped 2 bases, with 10 bases sitting between them. In germline, CDR1 is SGDLS, CDR2 YYNGEE. This CDR3 is CASSKKNTYEQYF. For the CDR3, the DNA is TGTGCCAGCAGCAAAAAAAATACCTACGAGCAGTACTTC.

A remark on this clone: At one boundary the junction diverges from the germline segment, which might be a read error. Distinct nucleotide sequences in the sample also encode this CDR3. This chain uses TRBV7-6 with TRBJ2-1; 8 nucleotides match TRBD2. The CDR3 extends over 15 amino acids. Per germline, CDR1 SGHVS and CDR2 FNYEAQ. The CDR3 coding sequence is TGCGCCAGCAGCTTAGCGGGACTAGAGCGTCGTGAGCAGTTCTTC. This gives the protein CASSLAGLERREQFF.

The V and J genes are TRBV27 and TRBJ2-3; TRBD2 is a possible D gene (5 bases). The CDR3 is 15 residues long. Germline assignment: CDR1 MNHEY and CDR2 SMNVEV (reference sequence). The V and J ends lost 7 bases and 0 bases respectively, with 14 bases between them. The CDR3 DNA reads TGTGCCAGCAAGGTCCAGACTACTAGCACAGATACGCAGTATTTT. Protein: CASKVQTTSTDTQYF.

V is TRBV19 and J is TRBJ2-7; 8 bases fit TRBD2. The V gene end was trimmed by 3 bases and the J gene end by 3 bases; junction bases not matched to a gene: 7. The CDR3 has 15 amino acids. CDR1 and CDR2 from the germline V gene are LNHDA and SQIVND (reference sequence). This chain's CDR3 is CASSISAGGDYEQYF. CDR3 bases: TGTGCCAGTAGTATTTCTGCGGGGGGTGACTACGAGCAGTACTTC.

The chain uses TRBV25-1 and TRBJ1-6, with 10 bases matching TRBD1. Germline trimming cut 3 bases from V and 8 bases from J; bases unmatched to any gene: 7. The CDR3 extends over 16 amino acids. Germline V lookup: CDR1 MGHDK, CDR2 SYGVNS. The CDR3 region is CASSDPRTGGDSPLHF. In nucleotides, the CDR3 is TGTGCCAGCAGTGACCCCCGGACAGGGGGGGATTCACCCCTCCACTTT.

The CDR3 sequence: CASSVAGGSYEQYF. DNA of the CDR3: TGTGCCAGCAGTGTGGCGGGGGGGTCCTACGAGCAGTACTTC. V usage is TRBV2 and J usage is TRBJ2-5; 9 nucleotides agree with TRBD2. TRBJ2-7 explains the end of the DNA better; the J call may be wrong. Germline CDR1 SNHLY, CDR2 FYNNEI. The CDR3 has 14 residues.

The chain carries TRBV9 and TRBJ2-3, with TRBD2 matching over 9 bases. Germline assignment: CDR1 SGDLS and CDR2 YYNGEE. The CDR3 totals 16 residues. V was clipped by 3 bases and J by 6 bases; unmatched bases: 11. In nucleotides, the CDR3 is TGTGCCAGCAGCGCCCGACTAGCGGTACCGGGGGATACGCAGTATTTT. It yields the protein CASSARLAVPGDTQYF.

Only one count was recorded for this clone. This chain connects TRBV28 to TRBJ1-2; D is unclear. CDR3 size: 11 residues. V was cut by 6 bases and J by 2 bases, with 4 bases left in between. Germline V gene sequence: CDR1 MDHEN, CDR2 SYDVKM. The CDR3 nucleotides are TGTGCCAGCAGCCAGAACTATGGCTACACCTTC. Protein sequence: CASSQNYGYTF.

The DNA of the CDR3 is TGTGCCAGTACCTCGGACAGTAACACCATATATTTT. Translated, it gives CASTSDSNTIYF. J is TRBJ1-3 and V is TRBV19; perhaps TRBD1 as D (6 bases). V lost 7 bases and J lost 7, with 11 bases in between. CDR1 and CDR2 from the germline V gene are LNHDA and SQIVND (reference sequence). The CDR3 totals 12 residues. Variable domain in full (rest from reference TRBV19 and TRBJ1-3): DGGITQSPKYLFRKEGQNVTLSCEQNLNHDAMYWYRQDPGQGLRLIYYSQIVNDFQKGDIAEGYSVSREKKESFPLTVTSAQKNPTAFYLCASTSDSNTIYFGEGSWLTVV.

V is TRBV4-3 and J is TRBJ2-1, with 13 bases matching TRBD2. The CDR3 covers 14 residues. Germline V lookup: CDR1 LGHNA, CDR2 YSLEER. Unmatched junction bases numbered 2, after V lost 4 bases and J lost 8 bases. The CDR3 nucleotides read TGCGCCAGCAGCCCCGGACTAGCGGGAGATGAGCAGTTCTTC. This sequence encodes CASSPGLAGDEQFF.

The chain is built from TRBV25-1 and TRBJ2-7; 9 positions agree with TRBD1. After removal of 3 bases from V and 3 bases from J, the junction contained 12 bases not matched to a gene. The CDR3 is made up of 17 amino acids. Germline values: CDR1 MGHDK, CDR2 SYGVNS. Here the CDR3 DNA reads TGTGCCAGCAGTGACTACCTCGGACAGGGGAAGGGCTACGAGCAGTACTTC. Translated: CASSDYLGQGKGYEQYF.

This sequence joins TRBV15 and TRBJ1-2; D is perhaps TRBD1 (5 bases). Germline lookup yields CDR1 LNHNV and CDR2 YYDKDF (reference sequence). V lost 11 bases to trimming and J lost 4 bases, with 11 bases between them. This CDR3 has 11 residues. For the CDR3, the DNA is TGTGCCTCCGGGGGGGGCTATGGCTACACCTTC. Amino acids: CASGGGYGYTF.

This chain connects TRBV7-6 to TRBJ1-1; 12 bases are shared with TRBD1. This CDR3 spans 16 amino acids. After removal of 5 bases from V and 4 bases from J, the junction contained 8 bases not matched to a gene. Per the germline V gene, CDR1 is SGHVS and CDR2 is FNYEAQ. CDR3 region: CASSPGTGGKATEAFF. Written as DNA, the CDR3 is TGTGCCAGCAGCCCAGGGACAGGGGGCAAGGCCACTGAAGCTTTCTTT.

The rearrangement links TRBV5-6 to TRBJ2-1, with a tentative D call TRBD1 (6 bases). CDR1 and CDR2 from the germline V gene are SGHDT and YYEEEE. The CDR3 covers 16 residues. The V gene lost 3 bases and the J gene lost 0 bases, with 13 bases spanning the gap. The CDR3 protein is CASSSSGTHSYNEQFF. In DNA, the CDR3 is TGTGCCAGCAGCTCTTCCGGGACACACTCCTACAATGAGCAGTTCTTC.